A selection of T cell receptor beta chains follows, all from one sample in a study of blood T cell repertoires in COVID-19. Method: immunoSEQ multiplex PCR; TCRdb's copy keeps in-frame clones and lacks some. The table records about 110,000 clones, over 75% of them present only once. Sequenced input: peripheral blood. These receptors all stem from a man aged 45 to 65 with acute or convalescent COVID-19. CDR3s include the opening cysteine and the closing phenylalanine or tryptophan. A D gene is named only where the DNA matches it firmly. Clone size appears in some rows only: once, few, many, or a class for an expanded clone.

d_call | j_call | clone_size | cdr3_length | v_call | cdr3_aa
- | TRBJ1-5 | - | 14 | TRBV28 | CASTPGGGIQPQHF
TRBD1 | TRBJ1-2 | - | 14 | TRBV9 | CASSVSRGSYGYTF
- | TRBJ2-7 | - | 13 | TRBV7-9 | CASSLDRVYEQYF
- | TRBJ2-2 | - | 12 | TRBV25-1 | CASKRVSGELFF
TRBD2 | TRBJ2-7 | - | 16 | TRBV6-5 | CASSYYGGGPRDEQYF
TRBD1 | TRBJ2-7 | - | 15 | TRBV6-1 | CASSEWGQGPYEQYF
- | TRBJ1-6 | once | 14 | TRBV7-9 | CASSFSGDNSPLHF
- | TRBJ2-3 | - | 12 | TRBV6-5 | CASNEGTDTQYF
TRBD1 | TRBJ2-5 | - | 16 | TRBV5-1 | CASSPDGTGGPETQYF
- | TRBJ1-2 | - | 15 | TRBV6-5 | CASRMGGGGNYGYTF
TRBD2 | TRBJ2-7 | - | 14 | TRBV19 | CASTGTSALGEQYF
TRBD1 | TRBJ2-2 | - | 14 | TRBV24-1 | CATSDWTGTGELFF
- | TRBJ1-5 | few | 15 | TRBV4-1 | CASSSGRGSNQPQHF
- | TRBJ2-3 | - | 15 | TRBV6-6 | CASSYRGFGTDTQYF
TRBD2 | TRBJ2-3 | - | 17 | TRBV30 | CAWGTESGTSLTDTQYF
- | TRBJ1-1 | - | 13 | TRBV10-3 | CAISEAGNTEAFF
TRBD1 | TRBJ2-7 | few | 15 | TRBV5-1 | CASSLEGTGTYEQYF
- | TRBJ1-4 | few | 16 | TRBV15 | CATSRSTRSTNEKLFF
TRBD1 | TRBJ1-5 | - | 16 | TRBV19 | CASSITGGRSNQPQHF
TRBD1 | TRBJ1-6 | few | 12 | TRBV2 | CAEGAGASPLHF
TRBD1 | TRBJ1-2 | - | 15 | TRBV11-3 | CASSWTGISDGGYTF
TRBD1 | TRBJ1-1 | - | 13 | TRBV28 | CASNTGGTLEAFF
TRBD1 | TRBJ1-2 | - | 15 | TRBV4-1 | CASSRNTGDDYGYTF
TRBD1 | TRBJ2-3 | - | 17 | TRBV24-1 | CATSDSPGQGGPDTQYF
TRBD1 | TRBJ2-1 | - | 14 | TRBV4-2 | CASSQGDRDNEQFF
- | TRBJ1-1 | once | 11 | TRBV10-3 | CAIAGNTEAFF
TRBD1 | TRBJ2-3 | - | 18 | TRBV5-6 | CASSQGDRKKKFTDTQYF
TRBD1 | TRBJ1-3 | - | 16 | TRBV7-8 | CASSPYQGDSGNTIYF
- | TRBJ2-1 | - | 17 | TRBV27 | CASSPRTGHRTYNEQFF
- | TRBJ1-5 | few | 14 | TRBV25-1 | CASSPRQDTQPQHF
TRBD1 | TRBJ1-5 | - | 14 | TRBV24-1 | CATRPGTGHQPQHF
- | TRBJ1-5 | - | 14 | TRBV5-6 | CASSFMTGVQPQHF
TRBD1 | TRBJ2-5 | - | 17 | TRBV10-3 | CAISESWQGEVVETQYF
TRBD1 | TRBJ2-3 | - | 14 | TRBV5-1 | CASSWDRVGDTQYF
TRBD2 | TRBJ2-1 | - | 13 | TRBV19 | CASSIEWTSRPLF
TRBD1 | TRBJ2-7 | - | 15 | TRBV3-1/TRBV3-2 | CASSQLGQGKNEQYF
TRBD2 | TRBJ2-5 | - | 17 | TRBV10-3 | CAISGPGTSGREETQYF
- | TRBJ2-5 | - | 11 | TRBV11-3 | CASQLGRTQYF
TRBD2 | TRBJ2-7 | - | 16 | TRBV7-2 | CASSPQTSASGYEQYF
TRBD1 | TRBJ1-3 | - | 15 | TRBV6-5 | CASSYGTASGNTIYF
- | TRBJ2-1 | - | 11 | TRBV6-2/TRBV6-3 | CASSYQNEQFF
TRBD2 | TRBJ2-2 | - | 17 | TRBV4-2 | CASSQDGPGGATGELFF
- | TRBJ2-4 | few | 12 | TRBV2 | CASSVGQNIQYF
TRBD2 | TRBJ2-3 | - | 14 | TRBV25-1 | CASRPSGTTDTQYF
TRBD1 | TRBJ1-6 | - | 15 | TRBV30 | CAWKSGTGYNSPLHF
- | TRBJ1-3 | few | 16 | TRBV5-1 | CASSLSPGVSGNTIYF
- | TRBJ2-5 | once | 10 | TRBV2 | CASKFESQYF
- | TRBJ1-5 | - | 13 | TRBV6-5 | CASSRRLDQPQHF
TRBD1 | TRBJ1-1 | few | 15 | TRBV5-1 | CASSETGQGNTEAFF
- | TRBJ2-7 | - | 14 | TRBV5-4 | CASSLVGGGYEQYF
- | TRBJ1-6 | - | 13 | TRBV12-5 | CASGRDLWSPLHF
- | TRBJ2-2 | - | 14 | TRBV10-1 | CASSEVLNTGELFF
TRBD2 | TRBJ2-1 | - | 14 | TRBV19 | CASSATSLGDEQFF